The subject of this entry is one TCR beta chain. The antigen is unknown. These data originate in a study of T cell responses to AZD1222 COVID-19 vaccine. Points from the study as a whole: Receipt of two AZD1222 doses was followed by a rise in Spike-specific TCR breadth and depth. Donors, mostly white British, included more females; clonal diversity was possibly underestimated.

The junction had 7 bases not matched to a gene; V was cut back by 6 bases and J by 7 bases. This CDR3 is built from 14 residues. CDR1 LNHDA and CDR2 SQIVND come from the germline V gene (reference sequence). Assay used: immunoSEQ multiplex PCR; TCRdb lists only in-frame clones, some missing. The table has approximately 97,000 clones, 84% seen once. The sequenced sample was peripheral blood, obtained on day 0 of AZD1222 vaccination. The receptor was derived from an adult in good health. The chain has TRBV19 and TRBJ1-5; 9 bases are a match to TRBD1. The CDR3 DNA follows: TGTGCCAGTAGGCGGGGACAGGGTACCCAGCCCCAGCATTTT. Residues: CASRRGQGTQPQHF.